These T cell receptor beta chains were read from a single sample in a study of blood T cells in healthy people across ages. MiXCR, applied by TCRdb to the 5' RACE reads, yields one record per CDR3 protein. Here the sample spans around 1,000,000 distinct CDR3 sequences, about two fifths being singletons. Sample: blood. These receptors were obtained from a man younger than 35 in good health. Each CDR3 is given with its conserved first and last residue. D genes are given only for firm matches. Some rows mark clone size as missing; the rest say once, few, many or name a class of expanded clone.

.	few	TRBJ2-5	TRBV28	CASTLALGAYETQYF	TGTGCCAGCACCCTAGCGCTAGGGGCGTACGAGACCCAGTACTTC
.	few	TRBJ1-1	TRBV7-8	CASSSSGESTEAFF	TGTGCCAGCAGCTCTAGCGGGGAGAGCACTGAAGCTTTCTTT
.	many	TRBJ1-2	TRBV5-1	CASSLGQGVYGYTF	TGTGCCAGCAGTTTGGGGCAGGGTGTCTATGGCTACACCTTC
.	.	TRBJ2-1	TRBV24-1	CATSVGGSEQFF	TGTGCCACCAGTGTAGGGGGGAGTGAGCAGTTCTTC
.	few	TRBJ1-1	TRBV5-1	CASSGWFRAEAFF	TGCGCCAGCAGCGGGTGGTTTCGGGCTGAAGCTTTCTTT
.	.	TRBJ1-2	TRBV4-3	CASSQDGGGSYCGYTF	TGCGCCAGCAGCCAAGACGGGGGGGGATCATACTGTGGCTACACCTTC
.	.	TRBJ1-4	TRBV7-2	CASSPGQRATNEKLFF	TGTGCCAGCAGCCCCGGACAGAGAGCAACTAATGAAAAACTGTTTTTT
TRBD1	.	TRBJ1-1	TRBV11-2	CASSFPTPTGGVDTEAFF	TGTGCCAGCAGCTTCCCCACGCCCACAGGGGGAGTGGACACTGAAGCTTTCTTT
TRBD1	.	TRBJ1-1	TRBV12-3/TRBV12-4	CASSARTGFGEAFF	TGTGCCAGCAGTGCCCGGACAGGGTTTGGTGAAGCTTTCTTT
.	few	TRBJ1-2	TRBV7-9	CASSLIGEGYTF	TGTGCCAGCAGCTTAATCGGGGAGGGCTACACCTTC
TRBD2	.	TRBJ2-5	TRBV5-1	CASSRDPAGVQETQYF	TGCGCCAGCAGCCGGGATCCAGCGGGGGTACAAGAGACCCAGTACTTC
.	.	TRBJ1-1	TRBV3-1	CASSRGTGGLNTEAFF	TGTGCCAGCAGCAGAGGGACTGGAGGGCTGAACACTGAAGCTTTCTTT
.	few	TRBJ1-5	TRBV12-3/TRBV12-4	CASSLGPRNQPQHF	TGTGCCAGCAGTTTGGGGCCCCGCAATCAGCCCCAGCATTTT
TRBD2	.	TRBJ2-1	TRBV3-1	CASSQVPSGVYRFF	TGTGCCAGCAGCCAAGTCCCTAGCGGGGTGTATCGGTTCTTC
TRBD1	few	TRBJ1-5	TRBV20-1	CSAEDRGKNSNQPQHF	TGCAGTGCTGAGGACAGGGGAAAAAATAGCAATCAGCCCCAGCATTTT
TRBD1	few	TRBJ1-2	TRBV27	CASSSDRAGHYGYTF	TGTGCCAGCAGTTCCGACAGGGCGGGACACTATGGCTACACCTTC
TRBD1	.	TRBJ1-2	TRBV9	CASSASKGTEGPGGYTF	TGTGCCAGCAGCGCCTCAAAAGGGACAGAGGGGCCGGGAGGCTACACCTTC
.	.	TRBJ1-2	TRBV6-5	CASRQSLGQSYTF	TGTGCCAGCAGGCAATCTTTAGGACAGAGCTACACCTTC
.	.	TRBJ2-7	TRBV30	CAWSFGQSSYEQYF	TGTGCCTGGAGTTTTGGACAGAGCTCCTACGAGCAGTACTTC
.	.	TRBJ2-3	TRBV4-2	CASSRGGGGTDTQYF	TGTGCCAGCAGCCGCGGTGGGGGAGGCACAGATACGCAGTATTTT
.	few	TRBJ1-1	TRBV5-6	CASSTGPGFGAFF	TGTGCCAGCAGCACGGGACCGGGGTTTGGGGCTTTCTTT
.	once	TRBJ2-5	TRBV6-2/TRBV6-3	CASSYGLPTTPNEQYF	TGTGCCAGCAGTTATGGGCTACCGACGACTCCCAATGAGCAGTACTTC
.	.	TRBJ1-5	TRBV7-8	CASSPERTGQPQHF	TGTGCCAGCAGCCCAGAGAGGACCGGTCAGCCCCAGCATTTT
.	.	TRBJ2-1	TRBV12-3/TRBV12-4	CAGTLTYNEQFF	TGTGCCGGCACGTTAACCTACAATGAGCAGTTCTTC
TRBD1	few	TRBJ2-4	TRBV6-6	CASSLGQGEWAKNIQYF	TGTGCCAGCAGCCTAGGACAGGGAGAGTGGGCCAAAAACATTCAGTACTTC
.	many	TRBJ2-5	TRBV25-1	CASSPAQETQYF	TGTGCCAGCAGTCCAGCACAAGAGACCCAGTACTTC
.	.	TRBJ2-3	TRBV7-3	CASSSSSGTDTQYF	TGTGCCAGCAGCTCCAGTTCAGGCACAGATACGCAGTATTTT
TRBD2	many	TRBJ2-3	TRBV28	CASSLSLAGLVGTDTQYF	TGTGCCAGCAGTTTGAGTCTAGCGGGCTTGGTGGGCACAGATACGCAGTATTTT
TRBD1	.	TRBJ2-4	TRBV29-1	CSVEPLGQGNEQYF	TGCAGCGTAGAACCTCTTGGACAGGGCAATGAGCAGTACTTC
.	.	TRBJ1-2	TRBV20-1	CSTRTPPRESRHASYGYTF	TGCAGTACTAGAACCCCTCCTCGGGAAAGTAGACACGCTAGCTATGGCTACACCTTC
.	.	TRBJ1-5	TRBV10-3	CAIGTGSSNQPQHF	TGTGCCATCGGAACGGGATCTTCTAATCAGCCCCAGCATTTT
.	few	TRBJ1-2	TRBV6-6	CASSSTTGPDNYGYTF	TGTGCCAGCAGTTCCACGACCGGGCCGGATAACTATGGCTACACCTTC
.	few	TRBJ1-6	TRBV20-1	CSARVRVVSPLHF	TGCAGTGCTAGAGTCAGGGTCGTTTCACCCCTCCACTTT
.	.	TRBJ2-7	TRBV12-3/TRBV12-4	CATLSGAYNEQYF	TGTGCCACCCTGTCGGGAGCCTACAATGAGCAGTACTTC
.	.	TRBJ1-1	TRBV3-1	CASSSDLSGGTEAFF	TGTGCCAGCAGTTCCGATCTTTCGGGGGGCACTGAAGCTTTCTTT
.	.	TRBJ1-2	TRBV12-5	CASGQGQNYGYTF	TGTGCTAGTGGCCAAGGACAGAACTATGGCTACACCTTC
.	.	TRBJ1-1	TRBV4-3	CASSQLGNGREAFF	TGCGCCAGCAGCCAGCTAGGCAACGGACGAGAAGCTTTCTTT
.	few	TRBJ1-4	TRBV5-1	CASRQGVATNEKLFF	TGCGCCAGCAGGCAGGGCGTTGCAACTAATGAAAAACTGTTTTTT
.	few	TRBJ2-1	TRBV6-2/TRBV6-3	CASSPSTAMEQFF	TGTGCCAGCAGTCCCTCAACTGCCATGGAGCAGTTCTTC
TRBD2	.	TRBJ2-1	TRBV19	CASSTLAGSSYNEQFF	TGTGCCAGTAGTACACTAGCGGGTAGCTCCTACAATGAGCAGTTCTTC
.	.	TRBJ1-1	TRBV6-2/TRBV6-3	CASRQGYANTEAFF	TGTGCCAGCAGACAGGGTTATGCCAACACTGAAGCTTTCTTT
.	few	TRBJ2-5	TRBV12-3/TRBV12-4	CASGISGSGETQYF	TGTGCCAGCGGCATATCCGGGTCAGGGGAGACCCAGTACTTC
.	.	TRBJ2-7	TRBV6-2/TRBV6-3	CASSVANEQYF	TGTGCCAGCAGTGTCGCCAATGAGCAGTACTTC
TRBD1	.	TRBJ2-3	TRBV20-1	CSAQRPLQGVSTDTQYF	TGCAGTGCCCAACGGCCCCTTCAGGGGGTTAGCACAGATACGCAGTATTTT
.	.	TRBJ1-6	TRBV27	CASSIQTGSPLHF	TGTGCCAGCAGTATACAAACGGGTTCACCCCTCCACTTT